The next 3 T cell receptor beta chains were all read from a single sample in a study of blood T cell repertoires in COVID-19. TCRdb's copy holds only in-frame clones and misses some; the assay was immunoSEQ multiplex PCR. The sample lists 130,000 or so clones, roughly 89% occurring once. Sequencing was performed on peripheral blood. The source of these receptors is a man aged 50-60 years with active or convalescent COVID-19.

The V gene is TRBV20-1, the J gene TRBJ2-1; 12 positions match TRBD2. Germline V lookup: CDR1 DFQATT, CDR2 SNEGSKA (reference sequence). This CDR3 has 16 amino acids. J lost 7 bases, V lost 3 bases, and 10 bases had no gene match. The CDR3 loop reads CSASDSSGGAINEQFF. The CDR3 coding sequence is TGCAGTGCTAGTGACTCTAGCGGGGGGGCAATAAATGAGCAGTTCTTC.

This chain uses TRBV19 with TRBJ2-3; TRBD2 aligns across 7 bases. The CDR3 totals 13 residues. V gave up 11 bases and J gave up 2 bases; unmatched junction bases: 7. CDR1 and CDR2 (germline): LNHDA, SQIVND (reference sequence). The CDR3 coding sequence is TGTGCCGTGCTAGCGGATTTCACAGATACGCAGTATTTT. Translated: CAVLADFTDTQYF.

The chain uses TRBV10-2 and TRBJ1-6; D is ambiguous. The CDR3 runs 14 residues. The V and J ends lost 3 bases and 6 bases respectively, with 9 bases between them. CDR1 is WSHSY and CDR2 is SAAADI in the germline V gene. The CDR3, as DNA: TGCGCCAGCAGTGAATTGAGTACTAATTCACCCCTCCACTTT. Its protein product is CASSELSTNSPLHF.